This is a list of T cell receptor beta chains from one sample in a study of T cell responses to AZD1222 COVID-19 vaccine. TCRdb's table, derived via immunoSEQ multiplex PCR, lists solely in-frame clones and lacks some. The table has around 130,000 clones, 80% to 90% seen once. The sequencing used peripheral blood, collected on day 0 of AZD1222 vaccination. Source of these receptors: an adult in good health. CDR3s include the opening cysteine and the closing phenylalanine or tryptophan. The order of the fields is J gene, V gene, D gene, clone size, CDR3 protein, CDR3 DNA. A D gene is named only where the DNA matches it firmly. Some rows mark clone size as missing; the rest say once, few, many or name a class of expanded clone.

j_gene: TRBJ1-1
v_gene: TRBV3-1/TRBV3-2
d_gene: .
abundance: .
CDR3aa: CASSQSQGYEAFF
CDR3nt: TGTGCCAGCAGCCAGTCACAGGGCTATGAAGCTTTCTTT

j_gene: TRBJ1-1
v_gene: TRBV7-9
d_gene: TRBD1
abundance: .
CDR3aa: CASMQGENTEAFF
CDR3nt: TGTGCCAGCATGCAGGGGGAGAACACTGAAGCTTTCTTT

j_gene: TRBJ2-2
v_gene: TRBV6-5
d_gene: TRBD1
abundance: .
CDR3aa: CASRSDRGPIGELFF
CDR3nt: TGTGCCAGCAGGTCGGACAGGGGGCCGATCGGGGAGCTGTTTTTT

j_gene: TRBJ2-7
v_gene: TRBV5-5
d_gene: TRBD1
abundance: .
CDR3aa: CASSGTGTAYEQYF
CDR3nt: TGTGCCAGCAGCGGAACCGGGACAGCCTACGAGCAGTACTTC

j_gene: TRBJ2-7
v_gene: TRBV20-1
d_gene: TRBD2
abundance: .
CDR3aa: CSASLGSGIYEQYF
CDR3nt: TGCAGTGCTAGTTTGGGTAGCGGGATCTACGAGCAGTACTTC

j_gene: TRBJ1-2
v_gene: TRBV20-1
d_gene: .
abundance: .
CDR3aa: CSASTEEYGYTF
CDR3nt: TGCAGTGCTAGTACGGAAGAGTATGGCTACACCTTC

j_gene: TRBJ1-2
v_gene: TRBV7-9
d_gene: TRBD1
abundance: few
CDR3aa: CASSHGQADNYGYTF
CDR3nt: TGTGCCAGCAGCCACGGACAGGCAGATAACTATGGCTACACCTTC

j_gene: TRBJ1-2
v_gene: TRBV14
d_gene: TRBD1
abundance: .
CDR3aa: CASALTGTGVGYTF
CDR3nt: TGTGCCAGCGCCCTGACCGGGACAGGGGTAGGCTACACCTTC

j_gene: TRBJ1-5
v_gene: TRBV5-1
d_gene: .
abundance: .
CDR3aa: CASSRDGGNQPQHF
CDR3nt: TGCGCCAGCAGTAGGGATGGGGGCAATCAGCCCCAGCATTTT

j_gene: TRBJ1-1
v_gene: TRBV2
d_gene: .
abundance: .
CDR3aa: CASSLKMGTSEAFF
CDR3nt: TGTGCCAGCAGTTTGAAAATGGGCACTTCCGAAGCTTTCTTT

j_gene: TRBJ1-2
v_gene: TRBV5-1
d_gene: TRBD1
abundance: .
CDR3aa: CASSLDGTGSYGYTF
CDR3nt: TGCGCCAGCAGCTTGGATGGGACAGGATCCTATGGCTACACCTTC

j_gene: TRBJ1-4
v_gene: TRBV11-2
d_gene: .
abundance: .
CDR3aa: CASSLDRESATNEKLFF
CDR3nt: TGTGCCAGCAGCTTAGATAGGGAAAGTGCAACTAATGAAAAACTGTTTTTT

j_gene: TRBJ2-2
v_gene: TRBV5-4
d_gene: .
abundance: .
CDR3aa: CASRISLANTGELFF
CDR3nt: TGTGCCAGCAGGATCTCACTAGCTAACACCGGGGAGCTGTTTTTT

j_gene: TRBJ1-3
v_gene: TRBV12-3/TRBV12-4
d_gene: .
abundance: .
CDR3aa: CASSFFMDSPIYF
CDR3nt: TGTGCCAGCAGTTTTTTTATGGACAGTCCGATATATTTT

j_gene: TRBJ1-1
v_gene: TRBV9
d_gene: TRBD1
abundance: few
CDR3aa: CASSAPAAGGPVNTEAFF
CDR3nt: TGTGCCAGCAGCGCCCCCGCCGCAGGGGGCCCTGTGAACACTGAAGCTTTCTTT

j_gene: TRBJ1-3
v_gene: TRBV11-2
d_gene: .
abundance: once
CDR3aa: CASSPVFHTIYF
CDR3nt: TGTGCCAGCAGCCCCGTTTTTCACACCATATATTTT

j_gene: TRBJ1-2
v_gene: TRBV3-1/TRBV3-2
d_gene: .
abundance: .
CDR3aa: CASSQERAPSTYKPVGYTF
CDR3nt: TGTGCCAGCAGCCAAGAGAGGGCCCCCTCCACATACAAGCCGGTTGGCTACACCTTC

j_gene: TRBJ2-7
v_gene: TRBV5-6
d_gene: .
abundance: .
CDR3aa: CASSFSLYEQYF
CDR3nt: TGTGCCAGCAGCTTCTCTCTCTACGAGCAGTACTTC

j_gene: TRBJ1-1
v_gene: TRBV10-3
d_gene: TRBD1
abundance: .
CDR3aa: CATEPPGTGRAFF
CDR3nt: TGTGCCACCGAGCCCCCCGGGACAGGGAGAGCTTTCTTT

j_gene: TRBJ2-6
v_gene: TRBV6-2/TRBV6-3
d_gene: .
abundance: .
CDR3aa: CASSPDFGGANVLTF
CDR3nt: TGTGCCAGCAGTCCGGACTTTGGTGGGGCCAACGTCCTGACTTTC

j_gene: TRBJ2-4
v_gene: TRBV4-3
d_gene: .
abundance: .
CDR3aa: CASSQGGVLAKNIQYF
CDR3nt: TGCGCCAGCAGCCAGGGGGGAGTCCTAGCCAAAAACATTCAGTACTTC

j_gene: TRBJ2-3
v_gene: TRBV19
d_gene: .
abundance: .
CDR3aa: CASRGLADTQYF
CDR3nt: TGTGCCAGTAGAGGGCTTGCAGATACGCAGTATTTT

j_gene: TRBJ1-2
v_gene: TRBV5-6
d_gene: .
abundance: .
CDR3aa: CASSSTTGREANYGYTF
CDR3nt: TGTGCCAGCAGCTCCACTACAGGACGGGAAGCTAACTATGGCTACACCTTC

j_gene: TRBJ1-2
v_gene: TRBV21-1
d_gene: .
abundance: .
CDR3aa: CASSTLQWGGGYTF
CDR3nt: TGTGCCAGCAGCACCCTTCAGTGGGGGGGTGGCTACACCTTC

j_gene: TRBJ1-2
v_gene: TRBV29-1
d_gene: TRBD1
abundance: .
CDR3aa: CSAPGQGNYGYTF
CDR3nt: TGCAGCGCCCCCGGACAGGGGAACTATGGCTACACCTTC

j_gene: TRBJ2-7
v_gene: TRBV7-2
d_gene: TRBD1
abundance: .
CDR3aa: CASSEDRVYEQYF
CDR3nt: TGTGCCAGCAGCGAGGACAGGGTGTACGAGCAGTACTTC

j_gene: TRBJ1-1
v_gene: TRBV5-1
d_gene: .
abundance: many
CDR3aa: CASSLGQKQWYTEAFF
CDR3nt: TGCGCCAGCAGCTTGGGACAAAAGCAGTGGTACACTGAAGCTTTCTTT